This entry features one T cell receptor beta chain sequence. J was trimmed by 6 bases and V by 0 bases; bases with no gene match: 6. This CDR3 spans 14 amino acids. Looked up from germline, CDR1 is SGHRS and CDR2 is YFSETQ. 60 Vbeta and 13 Jbeta primers were used in PCR. Generated by immunoSEQ multiplex PCR, the TCRdb table keeps only in-frame clones and is missing some. The sample yields roughly 180,000 clones, around 84% seen once. The data originate from a study of cytomegalovirus exposure and HLA in healthy donors. Study in general: Earlier findings included some 120 million unique TCR beta sequences obtained from approximately 170 million T cells.

This sequence was found in a girl aged 2 to 9 in good health and CMV-seropositive. What was sequenced was PBMCs. The V and J genes are TRBV5-1 and TRBJ2-7, with 7 bases identical to TRBD1. The CDR3 sequence: CASSLGQGSGEQYF. CDR3 nucleotides: TGCGCCAGCAGCTTGGGACAGGGTAGTGGCGAGCAGTACTTC. Looking up the rest from reference TRBV5-1 and TRBJ2-7 gives the full variable domain: KAGVTQTPRYLIKTRGQQVTLSCSPISGHRSVSWYQQTPGQGLQFLFEYFSETQRNKGNFPGRFSGRQFSNSRSEMNVSTLELGDSALYLCASSLGQGSGEQYFGPGTRLTVT.